A selection of T cell receptor beta chains follows, all from one sample in a study of OX40 agonist ivuxolimab in advanced cancers. Clones were sequenced by immunoSEQ multiplex PCR, and TCRdb holds only the in-frame ones, with some missing. The repertoire holds roughly 69,000 clones, approximately 89% seen once, with more than 0.85% in the top ten. The specimen comprised CD4+ or CD8+ T cells sorted from blood, sampled in a trial of the OX40 agonist ivuxolimab. These receptors originate from an adult with an advanced solid tumor such as melanoma, head and neck, liver or kidney cancer. Each CDR3 is given without its conserved first and last residue. D genes are given only for firm matches.

>-|TRBV9|TRBJ2-1
ASSVVGGPGSEQF
>-|TRBV4-2|TRBJ1-2
ASSQDLRGGYT
>-|TRBV19|TRBJ2-2
ASSWGTGELF
>-|TRBV7-8|TRBJ1-5
ASSLWDPTSPPQH
>-|TRBV5-5|TRBJ1-5
ASSLENQPQH
>TRBD1|TRBV5-4|TRBJ2-1
ASSSWTGGYNEQF
>TRBD2|TRBV7-8|TRBJ2-2
ASSSSGGAVDTGELF
>TRBD2|TRBV29-1|TRBJ2-1
SPVSRVAGRNEQF
>TRBD1|TRBV6-5|TRBJ2-7
ASSDRGGPYEQY
>-|TRBV5-5|TRBJ1-5
ASSLESGQPQH
>-|TRBV7-8|TRBJ1-2
ASSSGLRAYT
>TRBD1|TRBV18|TRBJ2-7
ASSPPTGTGSGEQY
>TRBD1|TRBV5-6|TRBJ2-6
ASSLSPGQGASGANVLT
>-|TRBV6-1|TRBJ2-1
ASSVGQSYNEQF
>-|TRBV19|TRBJ1-1
ASSIETGRDTEAF
>-|TRBV5-1|TRBJ2-5
ASRLGVLPETQY
>-|TRBV27|TRBJ2-5
ASSDLKRETQY
>TRBD2|TRBV7-3|TRBJ2-1
ASSVAGVVNEQF
>-|TRBV19|TRBJ2-5
ASAEGERRPQY
>-|TRBV6-5|TRBJ1-5
ASSYSYTGRQPQH
>TRBD1|TRBV7-9|TRBJ2-6
ASSLAGTGRSGANVLT
>-|TRBV7-9|TRBJ2-7
ASSQGSTSTYEQY
>-|TRBV5-6|TRBJ2-7
ASSCPPKQY
>TRBD2|TRBV27|TRBJ2-3
ASSLSGTSVRDTQY
>-|TRBV27|TRBJ1-1
ASSLQGQNTEAF
>-|TRBV28|TRBJ1-1
ASSFQGGNTEAF
>-|TRBV5-4|TRBJ2-6
ASRPRTSSGANVLT
>-|TRBV19|TRBJ1-4
ASSIEPGEKLF
>-|TRBV4-2|TRBJ1-1
ASSQEQLGTEAF
>-|TRBV2|TRBJ1-2
ASSEVGQGYGYT
>TRBD1|TRBV19|TRBJ1-5
ASSRTGGNQPQH
>TRBD1|TRBV19|TRBJ1-2
ASSPLPGDRVGGYT
>TRBD1|TRBV5-6|TRBJ1-1
ASSSRQGNTEAF
>-|TRBV9|TRBJ2-5
ASSVGTADQETQY
>-|TRBV6-1|TRBJ2-2
ASSELSGGTGELF
>TRBD1|TRBV30|TRBJ1-2
AGTRLRGQGYIYGYT
>TRBD1|TRBV6-1|TRBJ1-1
ASRGGQENTEAF
>-|TRBV6-5|TRBJ1-2
ASSYSVVYGYT
>-|TRBV19|TRBJ1-1
ASSIGVAEAF
>-|TRBV19|TRBJ2-4
ASSAGTLNGAKNIQY
>TRBD1|TRBV18|TRBJ2-7
ASSLTGVQY
>-|TRBV6-5|TRBJ1-2
ASSSPGGPYT
>TRBD1|TRBV5-5|TRBJ1-2
ASSLLALTGAAGYT
>-|TRBV27|TRBJ1-2
ASSSRVGYGYT
>-|TRBV7-2|TRBJ2-1
ASSRGPAWGEQF
>TRBD1|TRBV13|TRBJ2-3
ASKRGHTDSTQY
>-|TRBV7-9|TRBJ2-7
ASSLVADEQY
>TRBD2|TRBV11-2|TRBJ2-1
ASSRDYRSDEQF
>-|TRBV20-1|TRBJ1-2
SARDYSDYT
>-|TRBV19|TRBJ2-1
ASSIGRGDEQF
>TRBD1|TRBV5-1|TRBJ2-5
ASSRDRGQETQY
>TRBD1|TRBV5-1|TRBJ2-7
ASSAGQGSYGQY
>-|TRBV20-1|TRBJ2-7
SAAGGAEQY
>-|TRBV19|TRBJ2-3
ASSRRGLSTDTQY
>-|TRBV5-1|TRBJ1-3
ASSWDTHSGNTIY